This record looks at one T cell receptor (beta chain) sequence and its context. What it binds is unknown. Data came from immunoSEQ multiplex PCR; TCRdb stores just in-frame clones and leaves some out. This table holds about 3,600 clones, about three quarters found once. This record belongs to a study of brain T cells in children with intractable seizures. Points from the study as a whole: Patients' HCMV serostatus was unknown; virus specificity rests on CDR3 similarity alone.

Sequencing was limited to surgery cases with top T cell transcript signatures in brain tissue. The germline gives CDR1 PRHDT, CDR2 FYEKMQ (reference sequence). Trimming at V came to 6 bases and at J to 5 bases, leaving 20 bases not matched to a gene. CDR3 size: 18 residues. The sequenced sample was resected brain tissue, obtained at surgery. This clonotype was obtained from a girl aged 2 to 9 with Rasmussen encephalitis and intractable seizures. The rearrangement links TRBV13 to TRBJ2-5, with TRBD1 matching over 8 bases. In DNA, the CDR3 is TGTGCCAGCAGGCCTCGAATTGGACAGGGAAGAGAGCTGGAGACCCAGTACTTC. This sequence encodes CASRPRIGQGRELETQYF.